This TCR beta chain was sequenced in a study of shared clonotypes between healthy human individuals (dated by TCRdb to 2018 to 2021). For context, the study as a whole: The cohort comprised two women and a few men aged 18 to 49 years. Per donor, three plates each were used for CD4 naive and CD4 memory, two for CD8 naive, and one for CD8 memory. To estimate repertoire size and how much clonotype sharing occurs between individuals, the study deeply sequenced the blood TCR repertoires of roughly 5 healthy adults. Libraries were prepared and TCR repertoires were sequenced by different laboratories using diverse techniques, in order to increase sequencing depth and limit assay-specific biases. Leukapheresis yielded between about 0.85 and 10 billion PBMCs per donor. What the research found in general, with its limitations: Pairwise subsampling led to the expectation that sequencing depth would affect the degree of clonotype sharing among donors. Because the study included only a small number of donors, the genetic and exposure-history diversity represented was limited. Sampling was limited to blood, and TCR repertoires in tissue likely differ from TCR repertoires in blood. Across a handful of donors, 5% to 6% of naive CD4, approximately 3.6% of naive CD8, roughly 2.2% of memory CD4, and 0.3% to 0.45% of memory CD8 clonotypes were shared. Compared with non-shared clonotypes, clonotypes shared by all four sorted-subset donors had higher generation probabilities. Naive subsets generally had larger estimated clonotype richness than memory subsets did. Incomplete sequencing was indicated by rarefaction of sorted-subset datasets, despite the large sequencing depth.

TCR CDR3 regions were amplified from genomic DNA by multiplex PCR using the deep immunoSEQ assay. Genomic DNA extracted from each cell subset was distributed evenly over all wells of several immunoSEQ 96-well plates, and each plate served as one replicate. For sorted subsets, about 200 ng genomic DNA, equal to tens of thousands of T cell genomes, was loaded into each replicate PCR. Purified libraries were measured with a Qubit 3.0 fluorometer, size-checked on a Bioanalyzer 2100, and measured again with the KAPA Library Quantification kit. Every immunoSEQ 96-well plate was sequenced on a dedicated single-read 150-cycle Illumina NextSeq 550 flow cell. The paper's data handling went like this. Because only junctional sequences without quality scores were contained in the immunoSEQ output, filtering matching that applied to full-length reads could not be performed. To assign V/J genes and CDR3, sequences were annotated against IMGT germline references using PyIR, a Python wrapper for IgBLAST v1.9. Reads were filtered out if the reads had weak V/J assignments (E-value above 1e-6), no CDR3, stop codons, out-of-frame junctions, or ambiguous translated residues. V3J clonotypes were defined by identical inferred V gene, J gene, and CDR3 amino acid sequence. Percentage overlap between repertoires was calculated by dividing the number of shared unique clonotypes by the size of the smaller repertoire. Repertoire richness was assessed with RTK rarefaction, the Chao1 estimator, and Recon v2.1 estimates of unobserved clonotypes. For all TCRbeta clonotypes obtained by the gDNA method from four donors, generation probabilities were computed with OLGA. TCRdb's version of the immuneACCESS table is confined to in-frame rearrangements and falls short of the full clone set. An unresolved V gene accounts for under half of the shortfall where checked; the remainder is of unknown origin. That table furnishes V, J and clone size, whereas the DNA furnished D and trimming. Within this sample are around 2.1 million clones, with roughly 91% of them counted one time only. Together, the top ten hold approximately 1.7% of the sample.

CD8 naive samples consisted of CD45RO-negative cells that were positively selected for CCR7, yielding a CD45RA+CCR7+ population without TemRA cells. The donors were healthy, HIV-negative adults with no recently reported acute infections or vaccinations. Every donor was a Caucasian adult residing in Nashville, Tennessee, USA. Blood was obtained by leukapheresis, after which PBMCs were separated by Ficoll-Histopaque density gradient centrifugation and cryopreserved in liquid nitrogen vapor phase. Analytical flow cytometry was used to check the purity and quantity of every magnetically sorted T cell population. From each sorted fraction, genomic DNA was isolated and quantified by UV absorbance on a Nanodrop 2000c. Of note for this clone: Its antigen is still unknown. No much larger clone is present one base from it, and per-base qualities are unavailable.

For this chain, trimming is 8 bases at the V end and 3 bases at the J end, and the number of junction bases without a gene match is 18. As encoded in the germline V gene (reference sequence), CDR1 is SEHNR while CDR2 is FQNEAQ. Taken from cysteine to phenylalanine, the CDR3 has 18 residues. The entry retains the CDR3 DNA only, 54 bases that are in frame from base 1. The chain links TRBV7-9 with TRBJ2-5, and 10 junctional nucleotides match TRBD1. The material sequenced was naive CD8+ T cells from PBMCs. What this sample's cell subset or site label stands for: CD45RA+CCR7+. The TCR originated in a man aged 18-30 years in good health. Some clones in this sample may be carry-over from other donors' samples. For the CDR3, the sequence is CASGILGEFGTGEETQYF. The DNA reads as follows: TGTGCCAGCGGAATTTTGGGAGAGTTCGGGACAGGGGAAGAGACCCAGTACTTC.